Listed below are T cell receptor beta chains from one sample, sequenced in a study of sequential checkpoint blockade in melanoma. Clones were read by immunoSEQ multiplex PCR, and TCRdb kept only the in-frame ones, dropping some. The data hold 11,000 to 15,000 clones, with about two thirds observed a single time. The source material was CD8+ T cells sorted from blood (inferred from file names), sampled from a patient given nivolumab and ipilimumab in sequence. The origin of the receptors is a human donor with melanoma. CDR3s include the opening cysteine and the closing phenylalanine or tryptophan. Each record gives: D gene, V gene, J gene, clone size, CDR3 protein, CDR3 DNA. A D gene is named only where the DNA matches it firmly. Part of the rows lack a size; the others show once, few, many or a class for expanded clones.

>NA|TRBV30|TRBJ2-2|NA
CAWSSKMADGTGEPFF
TGTGCCTGGAGTTCCAAAATGGCAGACGGCACCGGGGAGCCGTTTTTT
>TRBD2|TRBV7-8|TRBJ2-1|few
CASSLTSARREEQFF
TGTGCCAGCAGCTTGACTAGCGCCCGGCGAGAGGAGCAGTTCTTC
>TRBD1|TRBV30|TRBJ1-2|few
CAYRGYGYTF
TGTGCCTACAGGGGCTATGGCTACACCTTC
>TRBD2|TRBV6-5|TRBJ2-7|NA
CASSPGGYEQYF
TGTGCCAGCAGTCCGGGGGGCTACGAGCAGTACTTC
>TRBD2|TRBV27|TRBJ2-1|once
CASSNGLARYNEQFF
TGTGCCAGCAGTAATGGACTAGCGAGGTACAATGAGCAGTTCTTC
>NA|TRBV29-1|TRBJ2-7|NA
CSVEDRGRGYEQYF
TGCAGCGTTGAAGATCGGGGCAGGGGATACGAGCAGTACTTC
>TRBD1|TRBV27|TRBJ2-7|NA
CASSFGQGGYEQYF
TGTGCCAGCAGTTTTGGACAGGGGGGCTACGAGCAGTACTTC
>TRBD1|TRBV6-1|TRBJ1-1|few
CASSEMGDRATEAFF
TGTGCCAGCAGTGAAATGGGCGACAGGGCAACCGAGGCTTTCTTT
>NA|TRBV29-1|TRBJ1-2|NA
CSVVGRLPYGYTF
TGCAGCGTTGTGGGCAGGCTTCCTTATGGCTACACCTTC
>TRBD1|TRBV2|TRBJ2-7|NA
CTTVGGPYEQYF
TGTACTACGGTAGGGGGCCCCTACGAGCAGTACTTC
>TRBD2|TRBV4-1|TRBJ2-3|NA
CASSQGASGVTDTQYF
TGCGCCAGCAGCCAAGGTGCTAGCGGAGTCACAGATACGCAGTATTTT
>TRBD1|TRBV7-9|TRBJ1-1|once
CASSSKTGGGTEAFF
TGTGCCAGCAGCTCCAAGACAGGGGGAGGTACTGAAGCTTTCTTT
>NA|TRBV7-9|TRBJ2-3|NA
CASSGRRGDTQYF
TGTGCCAGCAGCGGAAGGCGGGGAGATACGCAGTATTTT
>NA|TRBV6-6|TRBJ2-3|NA
CASSYSSANTDTQYF
TGTGCCAGCAGTTACTCATCCGCGAACACAGATACGCAGTATTTT
>TRBD2|TRBV19|TRBJ2-1|NA
CASSTGTSGYNEQFF
TGTGCCAGTAGTACCGGGACTAGCGGGTACAATGAGCAGTTCTTC
>TRBD2|TRBV7-9|TRBJ2-3|NA
CASTPSSVAGVTDTQYF
TGTGCCAGCACCCCATCGTCGGTAGCGGGGGTCACAGATACGCAGTATTTT
>TRBD1|TRBV30|TRBJ1-1|once
CAWSAGTGMNTEAFF
TGTGCCTGGAGTGCCGGGACAGGAATGAACACTGAAGCTTTCTTT
>NA|TRBV4-3|TRBJ1-2|NA
CASSQDRTNPNYGYTF
TGCGCCAGCAGCCAAGATCGGACAAATCCTAACTATGGCTACACCTTC
>TRBD1|TRBV19|TRBJ1-2|NA
CASSEPGQPYYGYTF
TGTGCCAGTAGTGAACCGGGACAGCCATACTATGGCTACACCTTC
>TRBD1|TRBV27|TRBJ2-6|once
CASSLYGQGTYSGANVLTF
TGTGCCAGCAGTTTATACGGACAGGGGACATACTCTGGGGCCAACGTCCTGACTTTC
>TRBD1|TRBV15|TRBJ2-7|NA
CATSRQIRGPDEQYF
TGTGCCACCAGCAGACAAATCAGGGGGCCCGACGAGCAGTACTTC
>TRBD1|TRBV27|TRBJ1-1|NA
CASSPTGGVNTEAFF
TGTGCCAGCAGTCCTACAGGGGGGGTGAACACTGAAGCTTTCTTT
>NA|TRBV9|TRBJ2-3|NA
CASSVNRDQDTDTQYF
TGTGCCAGCAGCGTAAACAGGGATCAAGACACAGATACGCAGTATTTT
>NA|TRBV27|TRBJ1-4|NA
CASSPPPGEKLFF
TGTGCCAGCAGTCCCCCCCCAGGTGAAAAACTGTTTTTT
>NA|TRBV7-9|TRBJ2-2|NA
CASSRNPGLKGGELFF
TGTGCCAGCAGCAGAAATCCGGGACTCAAAGGGGGGGAGCTGTTTTTT
>NA|TRBV5-1|TRBJ2-1|NA
CASSLYGSSYNEQFF
TGCGCCAGCAGCTTGTACGGGAGCTCCTACAATGAGCAGTTCTTC
>TRBD1|TRBV5-5|TRBJ2-7|NA
CASSRREGAREQYF
TGTGCCAGCAGCCGCCGTGAGGGGGCGCGCGAGCAGTACTTC